This passage covers 23 T cell receptor beta chains from one sample sequenced in a study of T cell responses to AZD1222 COVID-19 vaccine listed by TCRdb under 2021. What this sample's time point label stands for: baseline before first vaccination. Receptor libraries were prepared by the immunoSEQ multiplex PCR assay. TCRdb obtained this table from immuneACCESS and retained in-frame rearrangements with V and J assigned. These tables miss some clones; where compared with another copy, unresolved V genes account for less than half of the shortfall, and the remainder is unexplained. This sample comprises roughly 140,000 clones, over 75% of them detected only once. Clones ranked in the top ten supply around 3.7% of the sample. The sequencing used peripheral blood, collected on day 0 of AZD1222 vaccination. The receptors originated from an adult in good health.

This clone appeared once. The genes are TRBV19 and TRBJ1-4; D gene uncertain. Germline assignment: CDR1 LNHDA and CDR2 SQIVND (reference sequence). Trimming left V 3 bases short and J 2 bases short, with 13 bases between. CDR3 length: 16 residues. CDR3: CASSITRWATNEKLFF. The CDR3 DNA reads as TGTGCCAGTAGTATCACCAGGTGGGCCACTAATGAAAAACTGTTTTTT. Full variable domain (outside the CDR3, taken from reference TRBV19 and TRBJ1-4): DGGITQSPKYLFRKEGQNVTLSCEQNLNHDAMYWYRQDPGQGLRLIYYSQIVNDFQKGDIAEGYSVSREKKESFPLTVTSAQKNPTAFYLCASSITRWATNEKLFFGSGTQLSVL.

The rearrangement links TRBV6-5 to TRBJ1-2, with a possible D match to TRBD1 (5 bases). This CDR3 comprises 13 residues. V was trimmed by 6 bases and J by 6 bases, leaving 14 bases between them. Germline loops: CDR1 MNHEY, CDR2 SVGAGI. The CDR3 DNA sequence: TGTGCCAGCAGACCCCAGGGTTTGCATGGCTACACCTTC. Its protein is CASRPQGLHGYTF.

Details on this clone: At the DNA level, this CDR3 is encoded by other sequences in the same sample as well. The rearrangement links TRBV4-3 to TRBJ2-6, with D possibly TRBD2 on 5 matching bases. The CDR3 spans 16 residues. Germline CDR1 is LGHNA and CDR2 is YSLEER. Trimming cost V 0 bases and J 1 base, with 7 bases left between them. The CDR3 sequence: CASSQETGSGANVLTF. The DNA for the CDR3 is TGCGCCAGCAGCCAAGAAACGGGGTCTGGGGCCAACGTCCTGACTTTC.

The genes are TRBV19 and TRBJ1-4; 12 nucleotides line up with TRBD1. V shed 4 bases, J shed 7 bases, and the junction held 7 bases outside the gene matches. The germline V gene encodes CDR1 LNHDA and CDR2 SQIVND (reference sequence). This CDR3 contains 16 residues. The CDR3 nucleotides read TGTGCCAGTAGTACCGGGACAGGGGGCCACGGTGAAAAACTGTTTTTT. Its protein product is CASSTGTGGHGEKLFF.

The V gene is TRBV24-1, the J gene TRBJ2-2; D remains ambiguous. Trimming cost V 4 bases and J 6 bases, with 11 bases left between them. CDR1 and CDR2 (germline): KGHDR, SFDVKD. This CDR3 has 14 residues. The CDR3 here is CATSEQTESGELFF. The CDR3, as DNA: TGTGCCACCAGTGAGCAGACTGAGTCCGGGGAGCTGTTTTTT.

The chain couples TRBV5-1 to TRBJ2-7; TRBD2 matches at 8 bases. Trimming took 5 bases from V and 6 from J; bases not matched to a gene: 10. Germline CDR1 SGHRS, CDR2 YFSETQ. This CDR3 is built from 14 residues. CDR3 DNA sequence: TGCGCCAGCAGAGCCAGCGGGAGTTCAGGCGAGCAGTACTTC. Protein sequence: CASRASGSSGEQYF.

This chain links TRBV3-1 (or the pseudogene TRBV3-2) with TRBJ1-4; TRBD1 is a possible D gene (5 bases). The CDR3 totals 14 residues. V gave up 4 bases and J gave up 8 bases, with 14 bases separating them. CDR1 and CDR2 (germline): LGHDT, YNNKEL (reference sequence). The CDR3: CASSPYRGGEKLFF. The DNA of the CDR3 is TGTGCCAGCAGCCCTTATCGGGGGGGAGAAAAACTGTTTTTT.

J is TRBJ2-5 and V is TRBV9; 8 nucleotides agree with TRBD1. CDR3 size: 15 residues. The germline gives CDR1 SGDLS, CDR2 YYNGEE. Trimming removed 0 bases from V and 3 bases from J; junction bases left unmatched: 4. The CDR3 sequence: CASSVDPGGEETQYF. The CDR3 coding sequence is TGTGCCAGCAGCGTAGATCCAGGGGGCGAAGAGACCCAGTACTTC.

The chain couples TRBV4-1 to TRBJ2-1; 10 bases are shared with TRBD2. Germline values: CDR1 MGHRA, CDR2 YSYEKL. Germline trimming cut 1 base from V and 0 bases from J; bases unmatched to any gene: 12. This CDR3 spans 20 amino acids. The DNA for the CDR3 is TGCGCCAGCAGCCAAGTAGCCAGCGGGAGGGCCTTTGCCTCCTACAATGAGCAGTTCTTC. Its translation is CASSQVASGRAFASYNEQFF.

V usage is TRBV2 and J usage is TRBJ2-3; D is unresolved. The germline V gene encodes CDR1 SNHLY and CDR2 FYNNEI. V was pared by 1 base and J by 0 bases, with 11 bases between. The CDR3 sequence is 16 residues long. The CDR3 protein is CASSEGYWGSTDTQYF. The DNA of the CDR3 is TGTGCCAGCAGTGAAGGGTACTGGGGTAGCACAGATACGCAGTATTTT.

The chain carries TRBV19 and TRBJ2-7, with D perhaps matching TRBD1 (6 bases). Trimming took off 4 bases at V and 0 bases at J, with 7 bases between the two ends. The CDR3 runs to 13 residues. CDR1 is LNHDA, CDR2 SQIVND, per germline (reference sequence). CDR3 in DNA: TGTGCCAGTAGTAGGGACATCTCCTACGAGCAGTACTTC. Its translation is CASSRDISYEQYF.

The gene calls are TRBV3-1 (or the pseudogene TRBV3-2) and TRBJ1-6; D is perhaps TRBD1 (5 bases). Germline V gives CDR1 LGHDT, CDR2 YNNKEL (reference sequence). Trimming left V 0 bases short and J 6 bases short, with 9 bases between. This CDR3 has 15 residues. CDR3 coding DNA: TGTGCCAGCAGCCAAGATCCCAGGGCTAATTCACCCCTCCACTTT. Its translation: CASSQDPRANSPLHF.

The genes are TRBV6-5 and TRBJ1-2; D is possibly TRBD1 (5 bases). Germline CDR1 is MNHEY and CDR2 is SVGAGI. The CDR3 runs to 13 residues. The V end lost 0 bases, the J end lost 8 bases, and 10 bases lay between the germline ends. The CDR3 bases are TGTGCCAGCAGTTACTCAGGGGCGAGCGGCTACACCTTC. Residues: CASSYSGASGYTF.

This sequence joins TRBV5-6 and TRBJ2-7; possibly TRBD2 for D (6 bases). Germline CDR1 and CDR2: SGHDT and YYEEEE. With 4 bases removed from V and 6 bases from J, the gap between germline ends came to 17 bases. This CDR3 comprises 14 residues. The CDR3, as DNA: TGTGCCAGCAGCGCGGGACGGCCGGCTCTCGAGCAGTACTTC. It is translated as CASSAGRPALEQYF.

The V and J genes are TRBV18 and TRBJ2-5; either TRBD1 or TRBD2 may supply D (5 bases each). The V end lost 2 bases, the J end lost 2 bases, and 9 bases lay between the germline ends. This CDR3 region has 14 residues. Germline lookup yields CDR1 KGHSH and CDR2 LQKENI. The CDR3 protein is CASSPNWGQETQYF. DNA for the CDR3: TGTGCCAGCTCACCAAATTGGGGGCAAGAGACCCAGTACTTC.

The chain couples TRBV6-5 to TRBJ1-1; weak D call: TRBD1 (6 bases). The CDR3 covers 13 residues. Germline V lookup: CDR1 MNHEY, CDR2 SVGAGI. The V and J ends lost 6 bases and 5 bases respectively, with 13 bases between them. Here the CDR3 reads CASSQKGGTEAFF. CDR3 DNA: TGTGCCAGCAGCCAAAAGGGGGGGACTGAAGCTTTCTTT.

V is TRBV19 and J is TRBJ2-5; D might be TRBD2 (5 bases). CDR3 size: 14 residues. V dropped 4 bases and J dropped 2 bases, with 11 bases sitting between them. Per germline, CDR1 LNHDA and CDR2 SQIVND (reference sequence). CDR3 DNA: TGTGCCAGTAGTACTGGACGGGGACAAGAGACCCAGTACTTC. It specifies CASSTGRGQETQYF.

The chain carries TRBV7-2 and TRBJ1-3, with D perhaps TRBD1 (5 bases). Trimming cost V 5 bases and J 0 bases, with 17 bases left between them. Germline V gene sequence: CDR1 SGHTA, CDR2 FQGNSA. The CDR3 runs 17 residues. This chain's CDR3 is CASSLQVRLASGNTIYF. The CDR3, as DNA: TGTGCCAGCAGCCTACAGGTCCGGCTTGCCTCTGGAAACACCATATATTTT.

The rearrangement joins TRBV30 to TRBJ1-2; D not resolved. The germline gives CDR1 GTSNPN, CDR2 SVGIG (reference sequence). Trimming removed 1 base from V and 5 bases from J, with 8 bases in between. The CDR3 sequence is 12 residues long. This CDR3 reads CAWSESGYGYTF. The CDR3 nucleotides are TGTGCCTGGAGTGAAAGTGGGTATGGCTACACCTTC.

The chain employs TRBV6-2 or TRBV6-3 and TRBJ1-5, with unresolved D. The CDR3 has 17 residues. Trimming took off 4 bases at V and 2 bases at J, with 18 bases between the two ends. In germline, CDR1 is MNHEY, CDR2 SVGEGT. CDR3 residues: CASSSPPGGYGNQPQHF. CDR3 nucleotide sequence: TGTGCCAGCAGTTCCCCCCCCGGTGGATATGGCAATCAGCCCCAGCATTTT.

The V and J genes are TRBV18 and TRBJ2-3; D call uncertain. V was shortened by 8 bases and J by 6 bases, with 9 bases between the two germline ends. This CDR3 has 11 amino acids. The V gene's germline CDR1 is KGHSH and CDR2 LQKENI. The CDR3 bases are TGTGCCAGCCTCCTTACCGATACGCAGTATTTT. This gives the protein CASLLTDTQYF.

A word on this clone: This same CDR3 is encoded by further DNA sequences in the sample. CDR3 residues: CASSLGETEAFF. The CDR3 bases are TGTGCCAGCAGCCTGGGTGAGACAGAAGCTTTCTTT. V is TRBV7-9 and J is TRBJ1-1; D gene uncertain. The CDR3 is 12 amino acids. Trimming removed 5 bases at V and 8 bases at J, with 12 bases between. Germline V gene data show CDR1 as SEHNR and CDR2 as FQNEAQ (reference sequence).

The rearrangement uses TRBV20-1 and TRBJ1-2; D might be TRBD1 (6 bases). V was trimmed by 5 bases and J by 6 bases, leaving 10 bases between them. Germline assignment: CDR1 DFQATT and CDR2 SNEGSKA (reference sequence). The CDR3 extends over 11 amino acids. CDR3 DNA sequence: TGCAGTGCTTACAGGGCAGATGGCTACACCTTC. Translating gives CSAYRADGYTF.